The text below deals with one T cell receptor (beta chain). The antigen is unknown. This sample was included in a study of CD4 T cells in relation to SARS-CoV-2 and coronaviruses. V lost 3 bases and J 2 bases, leaving 5 bases between the germline ends. The length of the CDR3 is 13 residues. Germline CDR1 is SGHDT and CDR2 is YYEEEE. TCRdb's copy holds only in-frame clones and misses some; the assay was immunoSEQ multiplex PCR. The table lists 20,000 to 25,000 clones, roughly 80% of them singletons. The unexposed donors gave CD4+ T cells in 2011-2018, prior to COVID-19. The cells were cultured for about 10 days before CD4+ T cells were isolated.

The chain is built from TRBV5-6 and TRBJ2-2; D gene unclear. The clonotype originates from a human donor in good health. The sample consisted of CD4+ T cells from PBMCs, cultured in vitro. The CDR3 sequence is CASSSLNTGELFF. In DNA, the CDR3 is TGTGCCAGCAGCTCCCTAAACACCGGGGAGCTGTTTTTT.